The 28 T cell receptor beta chains below come from one sample, sequenced in a study of CXCR3-negative and CXCR3-positive naive CD8 T cells. Whole-study findings and limits: Compared with CXCR3-negative naive cells, CXCR3-positive naive cells showed more hydrophobic TRB CDR3s.

The TRB libraries of cDNA were built by UMI-labeled 5' RACE. From the 5' RACE reads, TCRdb lists one entry per CDR3 protein and no DNA. The repertoire table contains around 140,000 distinct CDR3 sequences. These TCRs are of unknown antigen specificity. What was sequenced was naive CXCR3+ CD8+ T cells from blood. Subset defined: CD45RO-CCR7+CD27+CD95- naive CD8+ T cells expressing CXCR3 (TNR3+). The source of these receptors is a human donor in good health. Some clones in this sample may be carry-over from other donors' samples.

This chain links TRBV11-2 with TRBJ2-5; the TCRdb D gene call, TRBD2, has no DNA to confirm it. Germline V gene data show CDR1 as SGHAT and CDR2 as FQNNGV. The CDR3 runs to 14 residues. CDR3 residues: CASSHGGATETQYF.

The chain combines TRBV6-2 or TRBV6-3 with TRBJ1-6; TCRdb names TRBD1, which stays unverified in the absence of DNA. The CDR3 has 16 amino acids. Germline V gives CDR1 MNHEY, CDR2 SVGEGT. The chain's CDR3 is CASRLPGHGYNSPLHF.

The chain combines TRBV7-6 with TRBJ1-1. The germline V gene encodes CDR1 SGHVS and CDR2 FNYEAQ. The CDR3 has 11 residues. The chain's CDR3 is CASGDGTEAFF.

The rearrangement uses TRBV28 and TRBJ2-5; TCRdb designates TRBD2, a call that cannot be tested without DNA. The CDR3 loop spans 17 amino acids. CDR1 is MDHEN and CDR2 is SYDVKM in the germline V gene. This CDR3 reads CASSSGTSGRKQETQYF.

The rearrangement uses TRBV19 and TRBJ1-6; TCRdb's D call of TRBD1 is untestable without DNA. CDR1 and CDR2 from the germline V gene are LNHDA and SQIVND (reference sequence). CDR3 length: 14 residues. CDR3 protein: CASSEAGTAFLLHF.

V gene TRBV4-1 combines with J gene TRBJ2-1; the TRBD2 assignment by TCRdb is unverifiable without DNA. Germline V gene data show CDR1 as MGHRA and CDR2 as YSYEKL. This CDR3 contains 14 residues. CDR3 region: CASSQEPSAVEQFF.

This rearrangement joins TRBV11-2 to TRBJ2-3. The germline V gene encodes CDR1 SGHAT and CDR2 FQNNGV. This CDR3 spans 13 amino acids. CDR3 loop: CASSVGVADTQYF.

The CDR3 spells CAINSGTGVLDTQYF. The rearrangement joins TRBV10-3 to TRBJ2-3; without DNA, the TCRdb call of TRBD1 cannot be checked. The CDR3 has 15 amino acids. Germline V gene data show CDR1 as ENHRY and CDR2 as SYGVKD.

The chain uses TRBV6-5 and TRBJ2-7; the D call of TRBD1 rests on TCRdb alone, since no DNA is present to check it. The V gene's germline CDR1 is MNHEY and CDR2 SVGAGI. The length of the CDR3 is 14 residues. The CDR3 spells CASRPGQGAYEQYF.

This chain joins TRBV20-1 and TRBJ2-7. This CDR3 is 13 amino acids long. Looked up from germline, CDR1 is DFQATT and CDR2 is SNEGSKA (reference sequence). CDR3 protein: CSARDLLAYEQYF.

The chain employs TRBV28 and TRBJ2-2; TCRdb outputs TRBD1, but without DNA this stays unchecked. The germline V gene encodes CDR1 MDHEN and CDR2 SYDVKM. CDR3 length: 13 residues. The CDR3: CASSPTGAGELFF.

The chain combines TRBV5-1 with TRBJ2-7. The CDR3 contains 13 residues. Germline-derived CDR1 and CDR2 are SGHRS and YFSETQ. The CDR3 protein is CASSLALFYEQYF.

The rearrangement joins TRBV19 to TRBJ1-2; checking the TCRdb D call of TRBD1 is not possible without DNA. CDR3 length equals 11 residues. CDR1 is LNHDA and CDR2 is SQIVND in the germline V gene (reference sequence). The CDR3 reads CASRGADGYTF. Based on the CDR3 plus reference TRBV19 and TRBJ1-2, the full variable domain is DGGITQSPKYLFRKEGQNVTLSCEQNLNHDAMYWYRQDPGQGLRLIYYSQIVNDFQKGDIAEGYSVSREKKESFPLTVTSAQKNPTAFYLCASRGADGYTFGSGTRLTVV.

J is TRBJ2-3 and V is TRBV5-6; the D gene TCRdb calls, TRBD1, cannot be checked with no DNA. The CDR3 runs 16 residues. Germline V gives CDR1 SGHDT, CDR2 YYEEEE. CDR3 sequence: CASSPLLAGRTDTQYF.

V gene TRBV5-1 combines with J gene TRBJ2-7; the TCRdb D gene call, TRBD2, has no DNA to confirm it. Per germline, CDR1 SGHRS and CDR2 YFSETQ. The CDR3 is 15 amino acids. CDR3 in amino acids: CASSSGLAPNYEQYF.

The chain has TRBV23-1 and TRBJ2-1; TCRdb designates TRBD1, a call that cannot be tested without DNA. TRBV23-1 is assigned to the ORF class and has an uncertain function. This CDR3 region has 14 residues. The CDR3 here is CASSHCTGGEEQFF.

J is TRBJ2-1 and V is TRBV28; as DNA is missing, the TRBD1 call by TCRdb cannot be tested. From germline, CDR1 is MDHEN and CDR2 SYDVKM. The CDR3 runs to 16 residues. CDR3 amino acids: CASSFLTGSSYNEQFF.

This rearrangement joins TRBV7-9 to TRBJ2-6; TCRdb indicates TRBD2, and absent DNA this call remains unverified. Germline V gene lookup returns CDR1 SEHNR and CDR2 FQNEAQ (reference sequence). This CDR3 contains 20 residues. CDR3: CASSTSGRAPPYSGANVLTF.

The chain employs TRBV4-2 and TRBJ1-1. This CDR3 is 13 amino acids long. CDR1 and CDR2 from the germline V gene are LGHNA and YNFKEQ. CDR3 sequence reads: CASSQDPNTEAFF.

This chain uses TRBV25-1 with TRBJ2-5. The length of the CDR3 is 12 residues. Germline V gene sequence: CDR1 MGHDK, CDR2 SYGVNS. CDR3: CASSPTSETQYF. The complete variable domain, with remaining parts taken from reference TRBV25-1 and TRBJ2-5, reads EADIYQTPRYLVIGTGKKITLECSQTMGHDKMYWYQQDPGMELHLIHYSYGVNSTEKGDLSSESTVSRIRTEHFPLTLESARPSHTSQYLCASSPTSETQYFGPGTRLLVL.

The chain links TRBV12-3 or TRBV12-4 to TRBJ2-4; TCRdb lists TRBD2, though no DNA is available to test this call. The CDR3 totals 12 residues. This CDR3 is CASSLGANIQYF.

The chain carries TRBV20-1 and TRBJ2-5; TCRdb's D call of TRBD2 is untestable without DNA. Germline CDR1 and CDR2: DFQATT and SNEGSKA (reference sequence). The CDR3 contains 14 residues. The CDR3 is CSARDWEGGETQYF.

The rearrangement joins TRBV7-9 to TRBJ2-1; TCRdb indicates TRBD2, and absent DNA this call remains unverified. The CDR3 is made up of 12 amino acids. Germline values: CDR1 SEHNR, CDR2 FQNEAQ (reference sequence). CDR3 loop: CASSTLEDEQFF. Supplemented by reference TRBV7-9 and TRBJ2-1, the full variable domain reads DTGVSQNPRHKITKRGQNVTFRCDPISEHNRLYWYRQTLGQGPEFLTYFQNEAQLEKSRLLSDRFSAERPKGSFSTLEIQRTEQGDSAMYLCASSTLEDEQFFGPGTRLTVL.

The chain links TRBV6-5 to TRBJ2-5; TCRdb's D gene call, TRBD1, goes unchecked for lack of DNA. The germline gives CDR1 MNHEY, CDR2 SVGAGI. The CDR3 length is 15 residues. CDR3 residues: CASSYSGAARETQYF.

The chain uses TRBV29-1 and TRBJ1-2; TCRdb outputs TRBD1, but without DNA this stays unchecked. CDR1 and CDR2 from the germline V gene are SQVTM and ANQGSEA. CDR3 length: 13 residues. The CDR3 spells CSATGDSDYGYTF. The full variable domain, with the rest looked up from reference TRBV29-1 and TRBJ1-2, is SAVISQKPSRDICQRGTSLTIQCQVDSQVTMMFWYRQQPGQSLTLIATANQGSEATYESGFVIDKFPISRPNLTFSTLTVSNMSPEDSSIYLCSATGDSDYGYTFGSGTRLTVV.

The V call is TRBV29-1, the J call TRBJ2-3; TCRdb selects TRBD1, and the lack of DNA leaves this call unchecked. CDR1 SQVTM and CDR2 ANQGSEA come from the germline V gene. This CDR3 comprises 13 residues. This CDR3 is CSASQGEPDTQYF.

The CDR3: CACRGRGNTEAFF. The V gene is TRBV30, the J gene TRBJ1-1; the TCRdb D gene call, TRBD1, has no DNA to confirm it. CDR3 length: 13 residues. Germline CDR1 reads GTSNPN; CDR2 reads SVGIG (reference sequence).

The rearrangement uses TRBV15 and TRBJ2-1; the TRBD2 assignment by TCRdb is unverifiable without DNA. The CDR3 runs to 14 residues. Germline V gene lookup returns CDR1 LNHNV and CDR2 YYDKDF (reference sequence). The CDR3 here is CATSRDRGPGEQSF.